Following are 27 T cell receptor beta chains from one sample sequenced in a study. TCRdb re-called the 5' RACE reads with MiXCR, one entry per CDR3 protein. The table has about 55,000 distinct CDR3 sequences, approximately 17% seen once. The sample consisted of naive CD4+ T cells sorted from blood. This sample's subset: naive CD4+ T cells, CD4+CD45RA+CD25-. The receptors derive from a female donor with breast cancer.

The chain links TRBV7-6 to TRBJ2-1; 9 nucleotides line up with TRBD2. This CDR3 is built from 15 residues. The V gene's germline CDR1 is SGHVS and CDR2 FNYEAQ. J gave up 9 bases and V 1 base, and 7 bases lay outside the gene matches. The CDR3 DNA reads as TGTGCCAGCAGCTTAGGGGTAGCGGGAGTTCGTGAGCAGTTCTTC. This gives the protein CASSLGVAGVREQFF.

This clonotype turned up a few times. The V gene is TRBV28, the J gene TRBJ2-2, with D possibly matching TRBD2 (5 bases). The CDR3 is made up of 16 amino acids. Deletions cut 3 bases from V and 5 bases from J, with 16 bases between. The germline gives CDR1 MDHEN, CDR2 SYDVKM. CDR3 amino acids: CASSFRVRGRTGELFF. The CDR3 nucleotides read TGTGCCAGCAGTTTTAGGGTCCGGGGTAGGACCGGGGAGCTGTTTTTT.

This clonotype was counted a few times. J is TRBJ2-1 and V is TRBV5-1, with D maybe TRBD2 (6 bases). CDR3 length equals 15 residues. V was cut by 4 bases and J by 7 bases, with 18 bases left in between. In germline, CDR1 is SGHRS, CDR2 YFSETQ. CDR3 sequence reads: CASSPRTGAANEQFF. CDR3 sequence (DNA): TGCGCCAGCAGCCCACGGACGGGAGCGGCAAATGAGCAGTTCTTC.

The V call is TRBV28, the J call TRBJ1-5; D ambiguous. Germline V gene lookup returns CDR1 MDHEN and CDR2 SYDVKM. The CDR3 is 15 residues long. The ends were cut back, 6 bases at V and 6 bases at J, with 18 bases in the middle. CDR3 in amino acids: CASSPLSFGFQPQHF. In DNA form, the CDR3 reads TGTGCCAGCAGCCCCCTTTCTTTTGGGTTTCAGCCCCAGCATTTT.

Many counts were recorded for this clonotype. V and J are TRBV6-5 and TRBJ1-1; 10 bases align to TRBD1. In germline, CDR1 is MNHEY, CDR2 SVGAGI. CDR3 size: 16 residues. With 2 bases clipped from V and 1 base from J, the junction kept 4 bases outside the gene matches. The CDR3 reads CASSYIRTGGNTEAFF. Written as DNA, the CDR3 is TGTGCCAGCAGTTACATTCGGACAGGGGGGAACACTGAAGCTTTCTTT.

This clonotype was recorded many times. V gene TRBV7-9 combines with J gene TRBJ2-3, with D maybe TRBD1 (5 bases). CDR1 and CDR2 from the germline V gene are SEHNR and FQNEAQ (reference sequence). V was shortened by 1 base and J by 2 bases, with 10 bases between the two germline ends. The CDR3 is made up of 15 amino acids. CDR3 amino acids: CASSLVGAFTDTQYF. The CDR3 DNA follows: TGTGCCAGCAGCTTAGTTGGGGCTTTCACAGATACGCAGTATTTT.

Many counts were recorded for this clonotype. CDR3 loop: CASKLGDSSYEQYF. Written as DNA, the CDR3 is TGTGCCAGCAAACTAGGGGACAGCTCCTACGAGCAGTACTTC. This sequence joins TRBV6-5 and TRBJ2-7, with 7 nucleotides matching TRBD1. Germline CDR1 reads MNHEY; CDR2 reads SVGAGI. Trimming removed 7 bases from V and 0 bases from J; junction bases left unmatched: 6. This CDR3 contains 14 residues.

This clonotype has just a few counts. V gene TRBV5-6 combines with J gene TRBJ1-1; tentative D call: TRBD1 (5 bases). This CDR3 spans 13 amino acids. Deletions cut 6 bases from V and 4 bases from J, with 13 bases between. Looked up from germline, CDR1 is SGHDT and CDR2 is YYEEEE. CDR3 loop: CASNFEGLTEAFF. DNA of the CDR3: TGTGCCAGCAATTTTGAGGGGCTCACTGAAGCTTTCTTT.

The chain joins TRBV28 to TRBJ1-2, with D tentatively TRBD1 (6 bases). Germline CDR1 is MDHEN and CDR2 is SYDVKM. This CDR3 has 17 amino acids. V lost 5 bases to trimming and J lost 4 bases, with 23 bases between them. In DNA, the CDR3 is TGTGCCAGCAGTACACCGATGACGGGGGGGGCGCTCTATGGCTACACCTTC. Amino acids: CASSTPMTGGALYGYTF.

This clonotype showed up just a few times. V is TRBV12-3 or TRBV12-4 and J is TRBJ1-5; D is unresolved. Trimming took off 2 bases at V and 5 bases at J, with 22 bases between the two ends. The CDR3 extends over 18 amino acids. The CDR3 DNA reads TGTGCCAGCAGTTTAACTGGTTGGGGTAGTCGGATTGATCAGCCCCAGCATTTT. It codes for CASSLTGWGSRIDQPQHF.

This clonotype was found a few times. The chain carries TRBV5-1 and TRBJ2-3; no clear D gene. Germline CDR1 SGHRS, CDR2 YFSETQ. V lost 4 bases to trimming and J lost 3 bases, with 9 bases between them. The CDR3 is 13 residues long. The CDR3 sequence is CASSESGTDTQYF. CDR3 in DNA: TGCGCCAGCAGCGAATCCGGGACAGATACGCAGTATTTT.

This clonotype was detected a few times. This chain joins TRBV20-1 and TRBJ1-6; a weak D match, TRBD1 (5 bases). The CDR3 is 13 amino acids. Germline values: CDR1 DFQATT, CDR2 SNEGSKA (reference sequence). The V end was cut by 7 bases, the J end by 7 bases, with 14 bases between. CDR3 residues: CSVGHGENSPLHF. CDR3 DNA sequence: TGCAGTGTTGGACACGGGGAGAATTCACCCCTCCACTTT.

This sequence joins TRBV28 and TRBJ2-7; TRBD2 agrees at 7 bases. The germline CDR1 and CDR2 sequences are MDHEN and SYDVKM. The ends lost 8 bases at V and 5 bases at J; junction bases unmatched: 6. The CDR3 covers 12 residues. The CDR3 region has the DNA TGTGCCAGCGCGGGGGTAAAGAACGAGCAGTACTTC. Translation gives CASAGVKNEQYF.

This clonotype was counted many times. This chain joins TRBV4-1 and TRBJ2-7, with TRBD2 matching 7 bases. Trimming took 6 bases from V and 3 from J; bases not matched to a gene: 8. This CDR3 is 14 amino acids long. The V gene's germline CDR1 is MGHRA and CDR2 YSYEKL. The CDR3 bases are TGCGCCAGCAGTCGGAACCGGGACTACTACGAGCAGTACTTC. Its translation: CASSRNRDYYEQYF.

This clonotype was detected only a few times. The chain links TRBV28 to TRBJ2-1; possibly TRBD2 for D (5 bases). Trimming removed 2 bases at V and 5 bases at J, with 13 bases between. Germline assignment: CDR1 MDHEN and CDR2 SYDVKM. CDR3 size: 15 residues. CDR3 region: CASSLPSPFNNEQFF. The CDR3 region has the DNA TGTGCCAGCAGTTTACCTAGCCCATTCAACAATGAGCAGTTCTTC.

The gene calls are TRBV28 and TRBJ1-5; 9 nucleotides match TRBD1. CDR1 and CDR2 from the germline V gene are MDHEN and SYDVKM. Losses at the gene ends were 0 bases for V and 7 bases for J; bases not matched to a gene: 7. There are 16 residues in the CDR3. DNA for the CDR3: TGTGCCAGCAGTTTATGGGGGACAGGGAGGTTACAGCCCCAGCATTTT. It yields the protein CASSLWGTGRLQPQHF. Using reference TRBV28 and TRBJ1-5 for the parts outside the CDR3, the full variable domain is DVKVTQSSRYLVKRTGEKVFLECVQDMDHENMFWYRQDPGLGLRLIYFSYDVKMKEKGDIPEGYSVSREKKERFSLILESASTNQTSMYLCASSLWGTGRLQPQHFGDGTRLSIL.

V is TRBV18 and J is TRBJ2-4; D unresolved. CDR3 length: 11 amino acids. Germline V gene data show CDR1 as KGHSH and CDR2 as LQKENI. V dropped 5 bases and J dropped 3 bases, with 2 bases sitting between them. The CDR3 sequence: CASSGKNIQYF. CDR3 sequence (DNA): TGTGCCAGCTCAGGCAAAAACATTCAGTACTTC.

This clonotype was counted between two and nine times. J is TRBJ2-1 and V is TRBV5-1; 13 bases agree with TRBD2. Germline CDR1 is SGHRS and CDR2 is YFSETQ. This CDR3 comprises 16 residues. V was clipped by 4 bases and J by 9 bases; unmatched bases: 10. This CDR3 reads CASSAYRTSGSGEQFF. The CDR3 DNA reads TGCGCCAGCAGCGCCTATCGGACTAGCGGGAGTGGTGAGCAGTTCTTC.

This clonotype was detected many times. The chain carries TRBV5-1 and TRBJ1-1; 11 positions match TRBD1. The CDR3 runs to 16 residues. The junction had 6 bases not matched to a gene; V was cut back by 0 bases and J by 5 bases. Germline loops: CDR1 SGHRS, CDR2 YFSETQ. CDR3 sequence (DNA): TGCGCCAGCAGCTTGGGACGGACAGGGGGCTTGACTGAAGCTTTCTTT. It is translated as CASSLGRTGGLTEAFF.

This clonotype has at least ten counts. The chain employs TRBV4-1 and TRBJ2-3; maybe TRBD1 (6 bases). Trimming stripped 2 bases from V and 1 base from J, with 10 bases between. Per the germline V gene, CDR1 is MGHRA and CDR2 is YSYEKL. The CDR3 length is 15 residues. CDR3: CASSQHGQRTDTQYF. The CDR3 DNA reads TGCGCCAGCAGCCAACACGGACAGCGCACAGATACGCAGTATTTT.

This sequence joins TRBV4-3 and TRBJ2-5; D gene uncertain. Germline V gives CDR1 LGHNA, CDR2 YSLEER. V was cut by 0 bases and J by 4 bases, with 9 bases left in between. CDR3 length equals 14 residues. For the CDR3, the DNA is TGCGCCAGCAGCCAAGATCCTAATTCAGAGACCCAGTACTTC. Encoded protein: CASSQDPNSETQYF.

This clonotype was detected ten times or more. This chain connects TRBV6-5 to TRBJ2-3; 8 bases are a match to TRBD2. This CDR3 comprises 14 residues. In germline, CDR1 is MNHEY, CDR2 SVGAGI. The junction had 8 bases not matched to a gene; V was cut back by 7 bases and J by 5 bases. The chain's CDR3 is CASTDGGAVDTQYF. The CDR3 DNA reads as TGTGCCAGCACTGACGGGGGGGCAGTAGATACGCAGTATTTT.

Ten or more counts support this clonotype. This sequence joins TRBV4-2 and TRBJ1-5, with D tentatively TRBD1 (5 bases). This CDR3 is built from 13 residues. The V and J ends lost 5 bases and 5 bases respectively, with 10 bases between them. The germline V gene encodes CDR1 LGHNA and CDR2 YNFKEQ. The CDR3 DNA sequence: TGTGCCAGCAGCAGACAGCTTCATCAGCCCCAGCATTTT. This gives the protein CASSRQLHQPQHF.

In this sample, this clonotype turned up a few times. The rearrangement uses TRBV9 and TRBJ2-5, with D possibly being TRBD1 (5 bases). The CDR3 runs to 15 residues. V was clipped by 0 bases and J by 0 bases, with 9 bases between them. Germline CDR1 SGDLS, CDR2 YYNGEE. In nucleotides, the CDR3 is TGTGCCAGCAGCGTAGGTCCAGGGTACCAAGAGACCCAGTACTTC. Translating gives CASSVGPGYQETQYF. Based on the CDR3 plus reference TRBV9 and TRBJ2-5, the full variable domain is DSGVTQTPKHLITATGQRVTLRCSPRSGDLSVYWYQQSLDQGLQFLIQYYNGEERAKGNILERFSAQQFPDLHSELNLSSLELGDSALYFCASSVGPGYQETQYFGPGTRLLVL.

This clonotype was counted at least ten times. The chain links TRBV5-6 to TRBJ2-3; 9 bases map to TRBD2. Germline loops: CDR1 SGHDT, CDR2 YYEEEE. V gave up 4 bases and J gave up 6 bases; unmatched junction bases: 6. The CDR3 is 14 amino acids. CDR3 sequence reads: CASSILAGWDTQYF. CDR3 bases: TGTGCCAGCAGCATTCTAGCGGGGTGGGATACGCAGTATTTT. The variable domain in full, with the rest retrieved from reference TRBV5-6 and TRBJ2-3, is DAGVTQSPTHLIKTRGQQVTLRCSPKSGHDTVSWYQQALGQGPQFIFQYYEEEERQRGNFPDRFSGHQFPNYSSELNVNALLLGDSALYLCASSILAGWDTQYFGPGTRLTVL.

The DNA of the CDR3 is TGTGCCATCAGCAGGGACAGCCGGGACGAGCAGTACTTC. It encodes CAISRDSRDEQYF. This chain connects TRBV10-3 to TRBJ2-7; 7 bases fit TRBD1. The germline V gene encodes CDR1 ENHRY and CDR2 SYGVKD. CDR3 size: 13 residues. The ends lost 6 bases at V and 5 bases at J; junction bases unmatched: 7.

On this clonotype: This may arise from a read error, as a much more abundant clone is one base away. V is TRBV20-1 and J is TRBJ2-3, with D possibly matching TRBD1 (6 bases). TRBJ1-5 explains the end of the DNA better; the J call may be wrong. Looked up from germline, CDR1 is DFQATT and CDR2 is SNEGSKA (reference sequence). The CDR3 is made up of 13 amino acids. The CDR3 loop is CSARAERGSGQHF. CDR3 in DNA: TGCAGTGCTAGAGCGGAGAGGGGGTCCGGGCAGCATTTT.